The source of this T cell receptor (beta chain) is a study of tumor-infiltrating lymphocytes in localized non-small cell lung cancer. Study details: Some samples were collected after neoadjuvant chemotherapy; smokers, never-smokers and several histologies were included.

J lost 7 bases, V lost 4 bases, and 10 bases had no gene match. The germline gives CDR1 SGHDT, CDR2 YYEEEE. This CDR3 has 15 residues. The protocol was immunoSEQ multiplex PCR, while the TCRdb copy is restricted to in-frame clones and leaves out a portion. The sample includes around 16,000 clones, around 41% of them seen just once. The origin of this receptor is a human donor with non-small cell lung cancer. V usage is TRBV5-6 and J usage is TRBJ2-7; 11 nucleotides match TRBD2. The sequenced material came from lung tumor tissue. CDR3: CASSLLAGASGEQYF. The CDR3 region has the DNA TGTGCCAGCAGCCTACTAGCGGGGGCCTCGGGGGAGCAGTACTTC. Drawing the rest from reference TRBV5-6 and TRBJ2-7, the complete variable domain is DAGVTQSPTHLIKTRGQQVTLRCSPKSGHDTVSWYQQALGQGPQFIFQYYEEEERQRGNFPDRFSGHQFPNYSSELNVNALLLGDSALYLCASSLLAGASGEQYFGPGTRLTVT.